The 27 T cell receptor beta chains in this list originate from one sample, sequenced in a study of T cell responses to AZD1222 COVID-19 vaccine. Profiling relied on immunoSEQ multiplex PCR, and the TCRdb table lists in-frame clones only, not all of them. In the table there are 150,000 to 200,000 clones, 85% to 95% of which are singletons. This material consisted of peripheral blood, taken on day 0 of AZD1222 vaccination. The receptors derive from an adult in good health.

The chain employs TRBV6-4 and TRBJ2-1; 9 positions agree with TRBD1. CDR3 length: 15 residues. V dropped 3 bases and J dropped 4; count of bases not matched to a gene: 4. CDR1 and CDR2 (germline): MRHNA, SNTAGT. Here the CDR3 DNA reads TGTGCCAGCAGTGAAGGGGACAGGGAATACAATGAGCAGTTCTTC. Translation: CASSEGDREYNEQFF.

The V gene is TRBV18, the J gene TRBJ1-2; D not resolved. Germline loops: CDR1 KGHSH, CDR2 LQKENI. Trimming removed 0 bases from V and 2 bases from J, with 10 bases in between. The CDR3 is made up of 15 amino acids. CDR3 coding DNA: TGTGCCAGCTCACCACCCCGGGAGGTCAACTATGGCTACACCTTC. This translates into CASSPPREVNYGYTF.

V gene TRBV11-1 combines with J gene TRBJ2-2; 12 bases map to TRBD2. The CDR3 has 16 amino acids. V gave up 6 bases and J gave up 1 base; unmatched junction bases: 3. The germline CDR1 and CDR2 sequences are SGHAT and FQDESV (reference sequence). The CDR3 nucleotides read TGTGCCAGCAGGGAGGGACTAGCGGGGAACACCGGGGAGCTGTTTTTT. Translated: CASREGLAGNTGELFF. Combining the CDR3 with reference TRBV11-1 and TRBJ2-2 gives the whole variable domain EAEVAQSPRYKITEKSQAVAFWCDPISGHATLYWYRQILGQGPELLVQFQDESVVDDSQLPKDRFSAERLKGVDSTLKIQPAELGDSAMYLCASREGLAGNTGELFFGEGSRLTVL.

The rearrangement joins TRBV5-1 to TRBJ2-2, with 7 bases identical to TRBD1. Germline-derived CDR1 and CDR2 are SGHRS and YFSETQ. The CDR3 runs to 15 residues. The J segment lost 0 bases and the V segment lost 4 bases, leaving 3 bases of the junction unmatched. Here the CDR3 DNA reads TGCGCCAGCAGCCGGGACAGCGCGAACACCGGGGAGCTGTTTTTT. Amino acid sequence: CASSRDSANTGELFF.

CDR3 region: CASSLRGGPDTQYF. CDR3 sequence (DNA): TGTGCCAGCAGTTTGCGGGGGGGCCCAGATACGCAGTATTTT. The chain combines TRBV28 with TRBJ2-3, with 9 bases identical to TRBD2. CDR1 and CDR2 from the germline V gene are MDHEN and SYDVKM. With 3 bases clipped from V and 4 bases from J, the junction kept 2 bases outside the gene matches. The CDR3 is made up of 14 amino acids.

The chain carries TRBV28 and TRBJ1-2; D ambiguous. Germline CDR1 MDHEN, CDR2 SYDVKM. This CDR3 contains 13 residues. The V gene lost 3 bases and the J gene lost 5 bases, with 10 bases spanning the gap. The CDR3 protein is CASSFPNLYGYTF. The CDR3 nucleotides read TGTGCCAGCAGTTTTCCCAACCTATATGGCTACACCTTC.

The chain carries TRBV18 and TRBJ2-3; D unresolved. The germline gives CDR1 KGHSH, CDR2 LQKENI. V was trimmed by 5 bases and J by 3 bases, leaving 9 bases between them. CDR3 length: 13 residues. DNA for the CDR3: TGTGCCAGCTCATCGACTCGAACAGATACGCAGTATTTT. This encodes CASSSTRTDTQYF.

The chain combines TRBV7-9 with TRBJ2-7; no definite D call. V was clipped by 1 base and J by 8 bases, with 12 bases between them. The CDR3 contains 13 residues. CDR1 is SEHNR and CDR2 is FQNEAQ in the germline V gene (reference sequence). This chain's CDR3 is CASSLVPQNQQYF. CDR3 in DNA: TGTGCCAGCAGCTTAGTCCCCCAGAATCAGCAGTACTTC.

CDR3 coding DNA: TGCGCCAGCAGCTCTGGGAGCTCCTACGAGCAGTACTTC. Its protein product is CASSSGSSYEQYF. V gene TRBV5-1 combines with J gene TRBJ2-7; TRBD2 might be the D (5 bases). The CDR3 has 13 residues. V shed 3 bases and J shed 0 bases, with 7 bases lying between them. The V gene's germline CDR1 is SGHRS and CDR2 YFSETQ.

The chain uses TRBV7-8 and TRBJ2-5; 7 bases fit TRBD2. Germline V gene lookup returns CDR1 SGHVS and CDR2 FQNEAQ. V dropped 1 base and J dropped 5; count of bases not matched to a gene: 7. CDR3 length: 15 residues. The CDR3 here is CASSLGLARGETQYF. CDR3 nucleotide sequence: TGTGCCAGCAGCTTAGGACTAGCTCGTGGGGAGACCCAGTACTTC.

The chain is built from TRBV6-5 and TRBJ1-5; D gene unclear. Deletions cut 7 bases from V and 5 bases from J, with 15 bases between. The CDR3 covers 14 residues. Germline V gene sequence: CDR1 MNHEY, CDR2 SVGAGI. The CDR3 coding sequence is TGTGCCAGCAACGGACTCCCTTCCTATCAGCCCCAGCATTTT. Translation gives CASNGLPSYQPQHF.

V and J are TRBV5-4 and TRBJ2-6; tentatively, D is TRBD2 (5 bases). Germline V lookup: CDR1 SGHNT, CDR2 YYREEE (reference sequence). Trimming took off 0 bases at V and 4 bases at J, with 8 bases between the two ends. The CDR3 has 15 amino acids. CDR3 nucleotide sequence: TGTGCCAGCAGCTTGGGAGGGAAGGGGGCCAACGTCCTGACTTTC. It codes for CASSLGGKGANVLTF. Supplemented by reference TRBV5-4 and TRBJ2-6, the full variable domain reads ETGVTQSPTHLIKTRGQQVTLRCSSQSGHNTVSWYQQALGQGPQFIFQYYREEENGRGNFPPRFSGLQFPNYSSELNVNALELDDSALYLCASSLGGKGANVLTFGAGSRLTVL.

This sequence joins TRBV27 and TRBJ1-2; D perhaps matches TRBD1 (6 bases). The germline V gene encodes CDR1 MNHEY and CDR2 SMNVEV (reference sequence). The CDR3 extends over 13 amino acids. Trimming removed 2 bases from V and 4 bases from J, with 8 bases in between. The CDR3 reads CASSLGGGYGYTF. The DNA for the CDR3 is TGTGCCAGCAGTTTAGGAGGGGGCTATGGCTACACCTTC.

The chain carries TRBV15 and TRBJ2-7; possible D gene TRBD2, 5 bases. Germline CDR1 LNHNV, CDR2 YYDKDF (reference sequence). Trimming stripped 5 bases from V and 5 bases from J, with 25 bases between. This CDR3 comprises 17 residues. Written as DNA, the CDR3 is TGTGCCACCAGCCCTGTCGGACTGATCCCCTTCATAGACGAGCAGTACTTC. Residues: CATSPVGLIPFIDEQYF.

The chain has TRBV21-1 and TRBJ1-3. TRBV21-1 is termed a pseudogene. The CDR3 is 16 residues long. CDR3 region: CASSQKGPRAGNTIYF. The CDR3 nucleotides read TGTGCCAGCAGCCAGAAAGGACCGAGGGCCGGAAACACCATATATTTT.

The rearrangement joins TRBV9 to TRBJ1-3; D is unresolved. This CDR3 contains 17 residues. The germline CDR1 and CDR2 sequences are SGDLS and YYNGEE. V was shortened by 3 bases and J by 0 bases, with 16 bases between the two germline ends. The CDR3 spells CASSARPLVNSGNTIYF. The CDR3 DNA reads TGTGCCAGCAGCGCCCGGCCCCTCGTGAACTCTGGAAACACCATATATTTT.

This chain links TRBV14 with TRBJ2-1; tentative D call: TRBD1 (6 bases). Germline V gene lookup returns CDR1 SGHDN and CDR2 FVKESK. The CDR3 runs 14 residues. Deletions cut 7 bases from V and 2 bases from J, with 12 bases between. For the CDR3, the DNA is TGTGCCAGCACCCGAGGGGGTCCCTACAATGAGCAGTTCTTC. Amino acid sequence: CASTRGGPYNEQFF. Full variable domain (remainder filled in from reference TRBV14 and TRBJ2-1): EAGVTQFPSHSVIEKGQTVTLRCDPISGHDNLYWYRRVMGKEIKFLLHFVKESKQDESGMPNNRFLAERTGGTYSTLKVQPAELEDSGVYFCASTRGGPYNEQFFGPGTRLTVL.

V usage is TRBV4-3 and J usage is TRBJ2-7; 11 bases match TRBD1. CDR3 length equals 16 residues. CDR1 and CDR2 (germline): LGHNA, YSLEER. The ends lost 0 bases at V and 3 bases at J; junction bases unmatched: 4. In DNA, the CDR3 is TGCGCCAGCAGCCAAGATACCGGGACAGGGGGCTACGAGCAGTACTTC. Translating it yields CASSQDTGTGGYEQYF.

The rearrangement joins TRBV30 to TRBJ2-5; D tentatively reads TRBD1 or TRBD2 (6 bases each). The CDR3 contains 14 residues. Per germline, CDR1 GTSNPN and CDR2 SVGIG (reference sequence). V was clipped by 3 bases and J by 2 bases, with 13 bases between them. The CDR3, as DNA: TGTGCCTGGAGACGGGGGCCAGAGCAAGAGACCCAGTACTTC. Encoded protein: CAWRRGPEQETQYF.

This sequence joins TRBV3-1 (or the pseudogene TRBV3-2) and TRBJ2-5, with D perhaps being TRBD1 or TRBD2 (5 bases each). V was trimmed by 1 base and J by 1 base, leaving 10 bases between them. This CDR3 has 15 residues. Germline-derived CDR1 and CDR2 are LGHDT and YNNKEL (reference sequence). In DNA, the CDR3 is TGTGCCAGCAGCCAAGCCGGGACGGCCCAAGAGACCCAGTACTTC. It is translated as CASSQAGTAQETQYF.

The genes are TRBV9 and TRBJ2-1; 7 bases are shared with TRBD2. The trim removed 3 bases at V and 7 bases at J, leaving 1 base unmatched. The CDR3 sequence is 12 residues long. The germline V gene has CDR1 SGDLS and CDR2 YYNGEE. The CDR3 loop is CASSGEGNEQFF. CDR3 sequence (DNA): TGTGCCAGCAGCGGGGAGGGGAATGAGCAGTTCTTC.

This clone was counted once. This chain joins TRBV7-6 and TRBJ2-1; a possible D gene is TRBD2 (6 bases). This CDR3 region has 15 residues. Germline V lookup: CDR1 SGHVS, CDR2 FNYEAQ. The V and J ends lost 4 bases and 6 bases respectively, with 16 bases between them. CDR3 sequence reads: CASSSSLVTSNEQFF. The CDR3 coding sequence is TGTGCCAGCAGCTCTAGTCTCGTGACTAGCAATGAGCAGTTCTTC.

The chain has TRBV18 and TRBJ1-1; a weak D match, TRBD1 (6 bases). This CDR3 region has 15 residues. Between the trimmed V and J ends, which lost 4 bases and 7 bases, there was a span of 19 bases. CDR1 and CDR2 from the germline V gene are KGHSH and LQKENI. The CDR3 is CASSLIQGLPIEAFF. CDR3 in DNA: TGTGCCAGCTCACTCATCCAGGGGCTCCCGATTGAAGCTTTCTTT.

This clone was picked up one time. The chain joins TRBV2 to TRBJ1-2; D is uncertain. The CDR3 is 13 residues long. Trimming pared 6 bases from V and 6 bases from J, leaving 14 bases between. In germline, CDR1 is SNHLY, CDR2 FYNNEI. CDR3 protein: CASRPDVQHGYTF. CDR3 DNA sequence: TGTGCCAGCAGACCGGACGTTCAGCATGGCTACACCTTC.

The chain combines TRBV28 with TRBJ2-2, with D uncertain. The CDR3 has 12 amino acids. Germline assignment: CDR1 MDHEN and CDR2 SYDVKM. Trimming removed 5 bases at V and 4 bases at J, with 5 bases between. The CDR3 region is CASSVGTGELFF. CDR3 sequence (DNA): TGTGCCAGCAGTGTTGGCACCGGGGAGCTGTTTTTT.

CDR3 nucleotides: TGCGCCAGCGGACCGGGACCACTAAACATTCAGTACTTC. It specifies CASGPGPLNIQYF. This chain connects TRBV5-1 to TRBJ2-4, with D perhaps assigned TRBD1 or TRBD2 (5 bases each). Germline V gene data show CDR1 as SGHRS and CDR2 as YFSETQ. V was cut by 7 bases and J by 6 bases, with 14 bases left in between. The CDR3 is made up of 13 amino acids. Full variable domain (remainder filled in from reference TRBV5-1 and TRBJ2-4): KAGVTQTPRYLIKTRGQQVTLSCSPISGHRSVSWYQQTPGQGLQFLFEYFSETQRNKGNFPGRFSGRQFSNSRSEMNVSTLELGDSALYLCASGPGPLNIQYFGAGTRLSVL.

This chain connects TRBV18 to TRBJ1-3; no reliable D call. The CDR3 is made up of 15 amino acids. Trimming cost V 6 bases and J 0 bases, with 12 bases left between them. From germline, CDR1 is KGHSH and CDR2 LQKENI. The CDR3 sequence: CASSTRDSSGNTIYF. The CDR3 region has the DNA TGTGCCAGCTCCACGAGGGATTCCTCTGGAAACACCATATATTTT.